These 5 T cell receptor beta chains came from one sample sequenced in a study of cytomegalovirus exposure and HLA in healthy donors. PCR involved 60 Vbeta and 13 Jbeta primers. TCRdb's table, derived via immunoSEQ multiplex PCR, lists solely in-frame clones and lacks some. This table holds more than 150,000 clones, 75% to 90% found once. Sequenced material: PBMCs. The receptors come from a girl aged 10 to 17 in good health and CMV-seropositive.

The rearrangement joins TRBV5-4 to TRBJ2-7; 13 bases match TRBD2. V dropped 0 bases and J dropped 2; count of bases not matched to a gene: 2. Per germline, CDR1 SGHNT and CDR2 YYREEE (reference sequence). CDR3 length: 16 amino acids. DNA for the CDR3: TGTGCCAGCAGCTTGGGACTAGCGGGAGGAGCCTACGAGCAGTACTTC. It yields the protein CASSLGLAGGAYEQYF.

The CDR3 sequence: CASSLREAAGANVLTF. The CDR3 coding sequence is TGCGCCAGCAGCCTTAGGGAGGCGGCTGGGGCCAACGTCCTGACTTTC. This rearrangement joins TRBV5-1 to TRBJ2-6, with D possibly matching TRBD2 (6 bases). The CDR3 sequence is 16 residues long. Trimming left V 4 bases short and J 2 bases short, with 13 bases between. Per germline, CDR1 SGHRS and CDR2 YFSETQ.

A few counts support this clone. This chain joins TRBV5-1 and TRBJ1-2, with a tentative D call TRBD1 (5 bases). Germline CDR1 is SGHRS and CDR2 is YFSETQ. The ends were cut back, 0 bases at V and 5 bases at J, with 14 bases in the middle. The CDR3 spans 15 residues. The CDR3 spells CASSLAREGPYGYTF. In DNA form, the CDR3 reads TGCGCCAGCAGCTTGGCCAGGGAGGGCCCTTATGGCTACACCTTC.

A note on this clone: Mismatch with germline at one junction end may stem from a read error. Here the CDR3 reads CATSRGRGFPGSRF. CDR3 sequence (DNA): TGTGCCACCAGCAGAGGAAGGGGTTTTCCCGGATCCCGTTTT. The chain couples TRBV15 to TRBJ1-1, with D perhaps matching TRBD1 (5 bases). Germline loops: CDR1 LNHNV, CDR2 YYDKDF (reference sequence). The CDR3 consists of 14 residues.

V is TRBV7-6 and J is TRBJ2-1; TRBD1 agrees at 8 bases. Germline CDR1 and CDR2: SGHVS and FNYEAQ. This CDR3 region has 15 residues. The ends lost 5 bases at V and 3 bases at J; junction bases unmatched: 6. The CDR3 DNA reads TGTGCCAGCAGCCCGGGACAGGATATCTACAATGAGCAGTTCTTC. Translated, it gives CASSPGQDIYNEQFF.